Shown below are 23 T cell receptor beta chains from a single sample sequenced in a study of T cell changes during pregnancy in multiple sclerosis. Here immunoSEQ multiplex PCR was the method, and the copy in TCRdb shows in-frame clones only, minus some. In the table there are about 47,000 clones, 85% to 90% of which are singletons. Sequencing was performed on CD8+ T cells from peripheral blood mononuclear cells, taken in the second trimester of pregnancy. Receptors originate from a female donor with multiple sclerosis, enrolled in a pregnancy study.

The chain carries TRBV10-3 and TRBJ2-5; weak D call: TRBD1 (6 bases). The CDR3 spans 14 residues. Germline loops: CDR1 ENHRY, CDR2 SYGVKD. Trimming took 6 bases from V and 3 from J, leaving 14 bases between them. CDR3 loop: CAIRRTGLEETQYF. Written as DNA, the CDR3 is TGTGCCATCAGGCGAACAGGGTTGGAAGAGACCCAGTACTTC.

This chain connects TRBV9 to TRBJ2-6, with no clear D. The CDR3 extends over 12 amino acids. The germline V gene has CDR1 SGDLS and CDR2 YYNGEE. V lost 7 bases, J lost 1 base, and 3 bases lay in between. CDR3 protein: CASLSGANVLTF. DNA for the CDR3: TGTGCCAGCTTATCTGGGGCCAACGTCCTGACTTTC.

CDR3 sequence (DNA): TGCGCCAGCAGCTTAGGAGGAGAAGCTTTCTTT. Its translation: CASSLGGEAFF. This chain connects TRBV5-1 to TRBJ1-1; D gene ambiguous. Trimming took 2 bases from V and 8 from J, leaving 7 bases between them. Germline assignment: CDR1 SGHRS and CDR2 YFSETQ. The CDR3 spans 11 residues. Variable domain in full (rest from reference TRBV5-1 and TRBJ1-1): KAGVTQTPRYLIKTRGQQVTLSCSPISGHRSVSWYQQTPGQGLQFLFEYFSETQRNKGNFPGRFSGRQFSNSRSEMNVSTLELGDSALYLCASSLGGEAFFGQGTRLTVV.

The chain has TRBV5-1 and TRBJ2-1; 12 positions agree with TRBD2. V lost 0 bases to trimming and J lost 3 bases; unmatched junction nucleotides: 1. This CDR3 has 16 amino acids. Germline CDR1 and CDR2: SGHRS and YFSETQ. The CDR3 sequence: CASSLATSGSYNEQFF. Here the CDR3 DNA reads TGCGCCAGCAGCTTGGCGACTAGCGGGAGCTACAATGAGCAGTTCTTC.

The chain uses TRBV5-4 and TRBJ2-7, with D possibly matching TRBD1 (6 bases). The CDR3 totals 14 residues. Trimming took 3 bases from V and 6 from J, leaving 16 bases between them. CDR1 is SGHNT, CDR2 YYREEE, per germline (reference sequence). The CDR3 region is CASSSLDRGSEQYF. CDR3 nucleotides: TGTGCCAGCAGCTCCCTGGACAGAGGGTCCGAGCAGTACTTC.

This chain links TRBV27 with TRBJ2-3; the match to TRBD1 covers 7 bases. The V segment lost 6 bases and the J segment 2 bases; nucleotides outside the gene matches: 14. The CDR3 contains 17 residues. CDR1 and CDR2 from the germline V gene are MNHEY and SMNVEV (reference sequence). CDR3 in DNA: TGTGCCAGCAGGGACAGGAAAACAGGGGACCCCACAGATACGCAGTATTTT. Translation: CASRDRKTGDPTDTQYF.

The rearrangement joins TRBV4-1 to TRBJ2-1; TRBD2 agrees at 8 bases. CDR1 and CDR2 (germline): MGHRA, YSYEKL. J lost 7 bases, V lost 4 bases, and 15 bases had no gene match. This CDR3 is built from 17 residues. CDR3 protein: CASSLRGGAGAANEQFF. CDR3 nucleotides: TGCGCCAGCAGCCTGCGAGGAGGAGCGGGGGCCGCTAATGAGCAGTTCTTC.

V is TRBV9 and J is TRBJ2-7; no reliable D call. CDR3 length: 15 amino acids. V was trimmed by 0 bases and J by 2 bases, leaving 12 bases between them. Germline V CDR1 and CDR2: SGDLS, YYNGEE. DNA of the CDR3: TGTGCCAGCAGCGTAGAGCCAGGCCTGGCCTACGAGCAGTACTTC. Protein product: CASSVEPGLAYEQYF.

The chain carries TRBV13 and TRBJ2-5; D is perhaps TRBD1 (6 bases). CDR3 size: 17 residues. The germline V gene encodes CDR1 PRHDT and CDR2 FYEKMQ (reference sequence). V lost 0 bases and J lost 4, with 18 bases in between. CDR3 sequence (DNA): TGTGCCAGCAGCTTAGGCCAGGGGTGGCAGGGCGGAGAGACCCAGTACTTC. This codes for CASSLGQGWQGGETQYF.

J is TRBJ2-2 and V is TRBV13; the D gene is possibly TRBD1 (5 bases). V lost 6 bases, J lost 0 bases, and 14 bases lay in between. The CDR3 is 16 amino acids. Germline CDR1 PRHDT, CDR2 FYEKMQ (reference sequence). The CDR3 DNA follows: TGTGCCAGCAGATCGGACATCCTCGCGAACACCGGGGAGCTGTTTTTT. It is translated as CASRSDILANTGELFF.

The chain carries TRBV27 and TRBJ2-5; TRBD2 aligns across 7 bases. This CDR3 is 12 amino acids long. The germline CDR1 and CDR2 sequences are MNHEY and SMNVEV (reference sequence). With 6 bases clipped from V and 3 bases from J, the junction kept 1 base outside the gene matches. CDR3 bases: TGTGCCAGCAGAGGGAGGGAAGAGACCCAGTACTTC. Amino acids: CASRGREETQYF.

The chain couples TRBV6-1 to TRBJ2-7; no clear D. The CDR3 has 15 amino acids. With 1 base removed from V and 2 bases from J, the gap between germline ends came to 12 bases. The germline gives CDR1 MNHNS, CDR2 SASEGT. CDR3 sequence reads: CASSEVGSPTYEQYF. As DNA, the CDR3 is TGTGCCAGCAGTGAAGTTGGCTCACCCACCTACGAGCAGTACTTC.

A remark on this clone: The sample contains more than one DNA sequence encoding this CDR3. The rearrangement uses TRBV29-1 and TRBJ1-1; D is uncertain. CDR3 length: 10 amino acids. Germline loops: CDR1 SQVTM, CDR2 ANQGSEA. V was cut by 5 bases and J by 5 bases, with 6 bases left in between. In DNA form, the CDR3 reads TGCAGCGTTCGGGGTACTGAAGCTTTCTTT. Translated: CSVRGTEAFF.

The chain carries TRBV27 and TRBJ2-1; D not resolved. This CDR3 has 14 amino acids. CDR1 and CDR2 (germline): MNHEY, SMNVEV (reference sequence). Trimming stripped 3 bases from V and 7 bases from J, with 13 bases between. CDR3 loop: CASSFRTGLNEQFF. The CDR3, as DNA: TGTGCCAGCAGTTTCCGCACTGGTCTGAATGAGCAGTTCTTC.

The chain carries TRBV2 and TRBJ2-3; TRBD2 agrees at 7 bases. The germline V gene has CDR1 SNHLY and CDR2 FYNNEI. The CDR3 spans 14 residues. V lost 3 bases to trimming and J lost 6 bases; unmatched junction nucleotides: 6. The CDR3 region is CASSDLREGDTQYF. CDR3 DNA: TGTGCCAGCAGTGATCTCAGGGAGGGGGATACGCAGTATTTT.

This chain uses TRBV5-3 with TRBJ1-2; 8 bases align to TRBD1. TRBV5-3 is assigned to the ORF class and has an uncertain function. The CDR3 has 18 residues. V lost 1 base and J lost 0; bases outside the gene matches: 11. CDR3 nucleotides: TGTGCCAGAAGCTTGTTGCAGGGGGCGCAAGGTCCTAACTATGGCTACACCTTC. Its translation is CARSLLQGAQGPNYGYTF.

CDR3 residues: CTSSLRDPSYNEQFF. The CDR3, as DNA: TGCACCAGCAGCCTGCGGGACCCCTCCTACAATGAGCAGTTCTTC. The V call is TRBV1, the J call TRBJ2-1; TRBD2 was called by the table and not checked on the DNA. TRBV1 is a recognized pseudogene. The CDR3 covers 15 residues.

J is TRBJ2-5 and V is TRBV6-5, with D possibly TRBD2 on 5 matching bases. CDR1 and CDR2 from the germline V gene are MNHEY and SVGAGI. The V end was cut by 8 bases, the J end by 0 bases, with 16 bases between. The CDR3 is 15 amino acids. The CDR3 coding sequence is TGTGCCAGCTCCGGCGGGCCCAATCACCAAGAGACCCAGTACTTC. Translated, it gives CASSGGPNHQETQYF.

The gene calls are TRBV13 and TRBJ1-4, with D possibly matching TRBD1 (5 bases). Trimming removed 0 bases from V and 8 bases from J, with 10 bases in between. CDR3 size: 14 residues. Germline CDR1 is PRHDT and CDR2 is FYEKMQ (reference sequence). CDR3 nucleotides: TGTGCCAGCAGCTTAGGCAGGGAGGGAGAAAAACTGTTTTTT. Protein: CASSLGREGEKLFF.

V is TRBV27 and J is TRBJ1-6; TRBD1 aligns across 7 bases. This CDR3 spans 16 amino acids. The junction had 7 bases not matched to a gene; V was cut back by 5 bases and J by 3 bases. Germline V gene lookup returns CDR1 MNHEY and CDR2 SMNVEV (reference sequence). The DNA for the CDR3 is TGTGCCAGCAGTCTGACAGGGCCATTCTATAATTCACCCCTCCACTTT. Translation gives CASSLTGPFYNSPLHF.

The chain is built from TRBV7-9 and TRBJ2-1; TRBD2 is a possible D gene (5 bases). The ends were cut back, 3 bases at V and 6 bases at J, with 12 bases in the middle. CDR1 and CDR2 (germline): SEHNR, FQNEAQ (reference sequence). The CDR3 extends over 14 amino acids. The CDR3 loop is CASSFFGDPNEQFF. DNA for the CDR3: TGTGCCAGCAGCTTTTTCGGGGATCCCAATGAGCAGTTCTTC.

This clone was picked up one time. This chain connects TRBV2 to TRBJ1-2; possible D gene TRBD1, 5 bases. The V end lost 8 bases, the J end lost 8 bases, and 18 bases lay between the germline ends. The length of the CDR3 is 13 residues. Germline loops: CDR1 SNHLY, CDR2 FYNNEI. CDR3 sequence (DNA): TGTGCCAGCCTCGGGGAGGGGTGGCAGGGCTACACCTTC. This codes for CASLGEGWQGYTF.

The chain links TRBV19 to TRBJ1-1; D gene uncertain. CDR1 and CDR2 from the germline V gene are LNHDA and SQIVND (reference sequence). V was shortened by 0 bases and J by 1 base, with 12 bases between the two germline ends. CDR3 size: 16 residues. The CDR3 nucleotides read TGTGCCAGTAGTATAGAAGTGACAACTCCGAACACTGAAGCTTTCTTT. It is translated as CASSIEVTTPNTEAFF.